This is a list of T cell receptor beta chains from one sample in a study of blood T cell repertoires in COVID-19. Using immunoSEQ multiplex PCR, the repertoire was profiled, and TCRdb retains in-frame clones only, with some absent. Of about 670,000 clones listed, around 90% are singletons. The specimen was peripheral blood. These TCRs come from a woman aged 18-29 years with acute or convalescent COVID-19. Each CDR3 is given with its conserved first and last residue. The order of the fields is CDR3 DNA, CDR3 protein, clone size, J gene, D gene, V gene. The D gene is left open where the match is weak. The listing skips clone size in some rows; elsewhere it reads once, few, many or a size class.

cdr3_nt: TGCGCCAGCAGCCTGGCGGAGGGGCCAGTCGATGAGCAGTTCTTC
cdr3_aa: CASSLAEGPVDEQFF
clone_size: -
j_call: TRBJ2-1
d_call: -
v_call: TRBV4-1

cdr3_nt: TGTGCCAGCAGCTTAAGGGACAGGGGTCTATACGAGCAGTACTTC
cdr3_aa: CASSLRDRGLYEQYF
clone_size: -
j_call: TRBJ2-7
d_call: TRBD1
v_call: TRBV7-9

cdr3_nt: TGTGCCAGCAGCTTAGATTGGGGACAGGGAGTCATTCAGTACTTC
cdr3_aa: CASSLDWGQGVIQYF
clone_size: -
j_call: TRBJ2-4
d_call: TRBD1
v_call: TRBV11-2

cdr3_nt: TGCGCCAGTACCGGGACAGGGGGTCCCGGCTATGGCTACACCTTC
cdr3_aa: CASTGTGGPGYGYTF
clone_size: -
j_call: TRBJ1-2
d_call: TRBD1
v_call: TRBV5-1

cdr3_nt: TGTGCCAGCAGCGTCTCGAACACTGAAGCTTTCTTT
cdr3_aa: CASSVSNTEAFF
clone_size: -
j_call: TRBJ1-1
d_call: -
v_call: TRBV5-6

cdr3_nt: TGCGCCAGCAGAGGGACAGTCACCTACGAGCAGTACTTC
cdr3_aa: CASRGTVTYEQYF
clone_size: -
j_call: TRBJ2-7
d_call: TRBD1
v_call: TRBV5-1

cdr3_nt: TGCGCCAGCAGCTTGGCCAAGGGGGCGCGGGCCGGGGAGCTGTTTTTT
cdr3_aa: CASSLAKGARAGELFF
clone_size: -
j_call: TRBJ2-2
d_call: TRBD1
v_call: TRBV5-1

cdr3_nt: TGTGCCAGCAGCCAAGATCTTGGAGAGGGTGGAGGCACTGAAGCTTTCTTT
cdr3_aa: CASSQDLGEGGGTEAFF
clone_size: few
j_call: TRBJ1-1
d_call: -
v_call: TRBV3-1/TRBV3-2

cdr3_nt: TGTGCCAGTAGGTCGGCAGGCGAAGCTTTCTTT
cdr3_aa: CASRSAGEAFF
clone_size: -
j_call: TRBJ1-1
d_call: -
v_call: TRBV19

cdr3_nt: TGTGCCGGTGGGAACAGGGGACACGAGCAGTACTTC
cdr3_aa: CAGGNRGHEQYF
clone_size: -
j_call: TRBJ2-7
d_call: TRBD1
v_call: TRBV7-9

cdr3_nt: TGTGCCAGCAGTTTGTCGACCGACAACGAGCAGTACTTC
cdr3_aa: CASSLSTDNEQYF
clone_size: -
j_call: TRBJ2-7
d_call: -
v_call: TRBV27

cdr3_nt: TGTGCCAGCAGCTTAGGTCCTAGCGGGGCCTACGAGCAGTACTTC
cdr3_aa: CASSLGPSGAYEQYF
clone_size: -
j_call: TRBJ2-7
d_call: TRBD2
v_call: TRBV7-3

cdr3_nt: TGTGCCAGCAAACAACCCGGGACAGGGGGCGGGGGCTACACCTTC
cdr3_aa: CASKQPGTGGGGYTF
clone_size: -
j_call: TRBJ1-2
d_call: TRBD1
v_call: TRBV6-5